The 4 T cell receptor beta chains in this list originate from one sample, sequenced in a study of T cell responses to AZD1222 COVID-19 vaccine. TCRdb's copy holds only in-frame clones and misses some; the assay was immunoSEQ multiplex PCR. The data hold under 150,000 clones, with roughly nine tenths observed a single time. The sample here was peripheral blood, taken 28 days after the second AZD1222 dose. These receptor sequences come from an adult who received the AZD1222 COVID-19 vaccine.

In regard to this clone: At one boundary the junction diverges from the germline segment, which might be a read error. The V call is TRBV5-4, the J call TRBJ2-5; 7 nucleotides match TRBD1. Germline lookup yields CDR1 SGHNT and CDR2 YYREEE (reference sequence). The CDR3 has 15 amino acids. CDR3: CASSLGTANQEIQYF. The CDR3 nucleotides are TGTGCCAGCAGCCTCGGGACAGCGAATCAAGAGATCCAGTACTTC.

This rearrangement joins TRBV4-1 to TRBJ2-3, with D possibly being TRBD1 (6 bases). This CDR3 contains 14 residues. V shed 2 bases and J shed 8 bases, with 14 bases lying between them. The germline V gene has CDR1 MGHRA and CDR2 YSYEKL. Written as DNA, the CDR3 is TGCGCCAGCAGCCAACGACTGCCAGGGGTTACGCAGTATTTT. Protein: CASSQRLPGVTQYF.

The chain combines TRBV5-1 with TRBJ1-1; TRBD1 matches 7 bases. This CDR3 comprises 16 residues. The V segment lost 0 bases and the J segment 6 bases; nucleotides outside the gene matches: 11. Germline V lookup: CDR1 SGHRS, CDR2 YFSETQ. The CDR3 nucleotides are TGCGCCAGCAGCTTGGGCCTCAGGGACAGCGGCGCTGAAGCTTTCTTT. Protein product: CASSLGLRDSGAEAFF.

The chain couples TRBV5-4 to TRBJ2-7; D is possibly TRBD2 (5 bases). The CDR3 consists of 15 residues. CDR1 is SGHNT and CDR2 is YYREEE in the germline V gene (reference sequence). Trimming pared 0 bases from V and 9 bases from J, leaving 19 bases between. The CDR3 DNA sequence: TGTGCCAGCAGCTTGGCCGAACAAAGGGCCCGGGGGCAGTACTTC. This sequence encodes CASSLAEQRARGQYF.